This TCR beta chain was observed in a study of OX40 agonist ivuxolimab in advanced cancers. Findings of the study overall: Expanded clones were, on average, more numerous in CD8+ T cells than in CD4+.

Germline lookup yields CDR1 LGHNA and CDR2 YSLEER. This CDR3 is 14 amino acids long. The V gene end was trimmed by 1 base and the J gene end by 8 bases; junction bases not matched to a gene: 5. TCRdb keeps only in-frame clones here, not all; method: immunoSEQ multiplex PCR. This sample has 45,000 to 60,000 clones, with less than 85% found just once. This clone was observed a single time. Its specificity is unknown. This receptor was obtained from an adult with an advanced solid tumor such as melanoma, head and neck, liver or kidney cancer. This chain connects TRBV4-3 to TRBJ2-3; 8 bases fit TRBD2. The source material was CD4+ or CD8+ T cells sorted from blood, sampled in a trial of the OX40 agonist ivuxolimab. As DNA, the CDR3 is TGCGCCAGCAGCCAAGGGGGTAGCGGGATTACGCAGTATTTT. Its translation: CASSQGGSGITQYF.